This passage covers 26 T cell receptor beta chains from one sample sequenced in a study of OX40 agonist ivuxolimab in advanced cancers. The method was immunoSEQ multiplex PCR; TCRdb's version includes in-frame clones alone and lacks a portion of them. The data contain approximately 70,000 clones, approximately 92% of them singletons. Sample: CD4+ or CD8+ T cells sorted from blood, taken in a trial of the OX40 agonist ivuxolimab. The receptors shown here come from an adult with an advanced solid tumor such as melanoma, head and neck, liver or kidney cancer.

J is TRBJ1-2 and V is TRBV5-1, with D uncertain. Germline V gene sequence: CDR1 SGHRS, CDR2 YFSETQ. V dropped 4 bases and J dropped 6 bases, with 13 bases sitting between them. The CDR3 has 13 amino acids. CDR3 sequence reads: CASSPESMDGYTF. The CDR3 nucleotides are TGCGCCAGCAGCCCGGAATCCATGGATGGCTACACCTTC.

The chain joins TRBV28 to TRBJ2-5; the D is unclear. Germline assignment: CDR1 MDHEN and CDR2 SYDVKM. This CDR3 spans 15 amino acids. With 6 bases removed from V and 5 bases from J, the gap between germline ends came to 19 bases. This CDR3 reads CASRKDQAVLETQYF. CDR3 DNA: TGTGCCAGCAGAAAAGATCAGGCAGTTTTGGAGACCCAGTACTTC.

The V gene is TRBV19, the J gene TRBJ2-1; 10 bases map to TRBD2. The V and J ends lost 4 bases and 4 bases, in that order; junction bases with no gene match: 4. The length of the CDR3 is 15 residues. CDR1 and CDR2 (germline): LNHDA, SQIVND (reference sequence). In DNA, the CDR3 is TGTGCCAGTAGTACTAGCGGGAGTCGGTACAATGAGCAGTTCTTC. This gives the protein CASSTSGSRYNEQFF.

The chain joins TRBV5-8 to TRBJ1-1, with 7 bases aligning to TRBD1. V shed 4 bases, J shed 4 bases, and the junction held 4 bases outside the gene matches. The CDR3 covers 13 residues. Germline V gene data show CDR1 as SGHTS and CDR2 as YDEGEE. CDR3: CASSPGGGTEAFF. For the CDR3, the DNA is TGTGCCAGCAGCCCAGGGGGTGGCACTGAAGCTTTCTTT.

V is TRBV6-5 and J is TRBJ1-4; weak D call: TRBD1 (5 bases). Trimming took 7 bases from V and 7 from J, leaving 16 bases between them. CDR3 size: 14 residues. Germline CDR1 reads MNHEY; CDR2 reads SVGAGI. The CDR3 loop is CASKRGCLGEKLFF. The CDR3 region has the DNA TGTGCCAGCAAACGGGGGTGTCTGGGTGAAAAACTGTTTTTT.

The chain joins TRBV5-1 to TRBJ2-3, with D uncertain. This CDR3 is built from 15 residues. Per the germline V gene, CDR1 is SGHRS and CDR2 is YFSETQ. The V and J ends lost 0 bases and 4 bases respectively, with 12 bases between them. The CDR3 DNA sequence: TGCGCCAGCAGCTTGGAATTATGGAACGCAGATACGCAGTATTTT. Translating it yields CASSLELWNADTQYF.

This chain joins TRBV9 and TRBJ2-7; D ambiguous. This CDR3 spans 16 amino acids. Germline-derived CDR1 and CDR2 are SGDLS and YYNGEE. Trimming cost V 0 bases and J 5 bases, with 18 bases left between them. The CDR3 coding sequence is TGTGCCAGCAGCGTAGCTCTCGGGTTTCGAATGGACGAGCAGTACTTC. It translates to CASSVALGFRMDEQYF.

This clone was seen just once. The CDR3 DNA follows: TGTGCCAGCAGCCCTCTTGGGGGCGGGGGAGGCTACACCTTC. This translates into CASSPLGGGGGYTF. The genes are TRBV14 and TRBJ1-2; possible D gene TRBD1, 6 bases. CDR1 is SGHDN and CDR2 is FVKESK in the germline V gene. Trimming cost V 4 bases and J 8 bases, with 17 bases left between them. The length of the CDR3 is 14 residues.

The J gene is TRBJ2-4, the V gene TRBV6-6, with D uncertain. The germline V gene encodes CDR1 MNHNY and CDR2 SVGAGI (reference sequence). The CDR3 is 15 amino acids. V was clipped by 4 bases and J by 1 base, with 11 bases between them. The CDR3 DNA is TGTGCCAGCAGTTGGAAAGGCTCGGCCAAAAACATTCAGTACTTC. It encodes CASSWKGSAKNIQYF.

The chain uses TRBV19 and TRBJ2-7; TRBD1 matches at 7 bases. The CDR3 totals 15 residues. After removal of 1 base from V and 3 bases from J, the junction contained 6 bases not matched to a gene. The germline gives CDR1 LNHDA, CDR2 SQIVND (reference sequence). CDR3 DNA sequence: TGTGCCAGTAGTATAGTCAGGGACAGAGGCTACGAGCAGTACTTC. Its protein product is CASSIVRDRGYEQYF. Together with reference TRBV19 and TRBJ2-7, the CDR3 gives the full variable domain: DGGITQSPKYLFRKEGQNVTLSCEQNLNHDAMYWYRQDPGQGLRLIYYSQIVNDFQKGDIAEGYSVSREKKESFPLTVTSAQKNPTAFYLCASSIVRDRGYEQYFGPGTRLTVT.

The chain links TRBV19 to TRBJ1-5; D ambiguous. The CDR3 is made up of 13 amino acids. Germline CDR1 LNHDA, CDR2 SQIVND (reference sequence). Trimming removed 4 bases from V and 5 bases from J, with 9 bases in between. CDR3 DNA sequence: TGTGCCAGTAGTACAGTAGCCGATCAGCCCCAGCATTTT. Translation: CASSTVADQPQHF.

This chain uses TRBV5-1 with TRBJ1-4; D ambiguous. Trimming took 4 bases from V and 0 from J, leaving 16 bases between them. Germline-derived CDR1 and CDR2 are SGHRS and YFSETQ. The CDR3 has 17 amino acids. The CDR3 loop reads CASSTAQFEATNEKLFF. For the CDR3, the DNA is TGCGCCAGCAGCACCGCCCAGTTTGAGGCAACTAATGAAAAACTGTTTTTT.

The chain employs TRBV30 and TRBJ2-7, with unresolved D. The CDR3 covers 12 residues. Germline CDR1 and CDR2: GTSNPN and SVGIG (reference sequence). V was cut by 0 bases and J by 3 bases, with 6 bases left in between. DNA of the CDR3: TGTGCCTGGAGTGTACGGATCTACGAGCAGTACTTC. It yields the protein CAWSVRIYEQYF.

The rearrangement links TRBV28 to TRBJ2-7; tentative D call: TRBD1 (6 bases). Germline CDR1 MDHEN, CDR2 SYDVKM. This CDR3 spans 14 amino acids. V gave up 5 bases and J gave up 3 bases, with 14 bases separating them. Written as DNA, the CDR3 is TGTGCCAGCAGTCCTCCCGTCAGGGGCTACGAGCAGTACTTC. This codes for CASSPPVRGYEQYF.

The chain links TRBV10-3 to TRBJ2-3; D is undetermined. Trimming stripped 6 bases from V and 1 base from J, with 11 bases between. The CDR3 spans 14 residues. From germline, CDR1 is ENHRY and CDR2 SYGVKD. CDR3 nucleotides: TGTGCCATCAGATCGGAGCCCGGCACAGATACGCAGTATTTT. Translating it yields CAIRSEPGTDTQYF.

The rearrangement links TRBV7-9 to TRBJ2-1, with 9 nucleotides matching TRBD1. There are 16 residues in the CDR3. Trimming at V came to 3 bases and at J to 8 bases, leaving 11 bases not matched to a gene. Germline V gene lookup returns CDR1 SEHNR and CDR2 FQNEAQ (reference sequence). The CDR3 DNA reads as TGTGCCAGCAGCTTGCCCCCGGGGACAGGGAATGATGAGCAGTTCTTC. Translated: CASSLPPGTGNDEQFF.

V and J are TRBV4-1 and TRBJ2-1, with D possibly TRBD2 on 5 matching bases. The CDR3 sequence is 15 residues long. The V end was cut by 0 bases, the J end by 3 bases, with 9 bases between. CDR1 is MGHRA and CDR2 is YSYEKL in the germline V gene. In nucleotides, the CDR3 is TGCGCCAGCAGCCAAGAAAGCGGCAACTACAATGAGCAGTTCTTC. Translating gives CASSQESGNYNEQFF.

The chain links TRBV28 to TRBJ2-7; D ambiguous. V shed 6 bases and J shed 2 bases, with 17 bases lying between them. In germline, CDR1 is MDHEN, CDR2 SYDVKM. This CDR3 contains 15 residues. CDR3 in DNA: TGTGCCAGCAGCTCTTCTAGTGTGGGTACCTACGAGCAGTACTTC. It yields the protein CASSSSSVGTYEQYF.

CDR3 loop: CSVGGTGVYNEQFF. The CDR3 bases are TGCAGCGTTGGAGGGACAGGGGTCTACAATGAGCAGTTCTTC. This rearrangement joins TRBV29-1 to TRBJ2-1, with 10 bases identical to TRBD1. The CDR3 is 14 residues long. Looked up from germline, CDR1 is SQVTM and CDR2 is ANQGSEA. The J segment lost 3 bases and the V segment lost 4 bases, leaving 3 bases of the junction unmatched.

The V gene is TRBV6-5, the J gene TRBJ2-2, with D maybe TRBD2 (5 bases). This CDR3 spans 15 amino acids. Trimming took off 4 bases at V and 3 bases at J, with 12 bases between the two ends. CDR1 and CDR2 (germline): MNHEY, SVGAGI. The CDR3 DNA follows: TGTGCCAGCAGTTCTTCTAGGACTTACACCGGGGAGCTGTTTTTT. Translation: CASSSSRTYTGELFF.

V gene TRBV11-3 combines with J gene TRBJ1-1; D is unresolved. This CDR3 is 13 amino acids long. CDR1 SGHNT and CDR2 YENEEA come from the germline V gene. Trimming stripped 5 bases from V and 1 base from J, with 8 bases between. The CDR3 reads CASSTHKNTEAFF. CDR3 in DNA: TGTGCCAGCAGCACCCATAAGAACACTGAAGCTTTCTTT.

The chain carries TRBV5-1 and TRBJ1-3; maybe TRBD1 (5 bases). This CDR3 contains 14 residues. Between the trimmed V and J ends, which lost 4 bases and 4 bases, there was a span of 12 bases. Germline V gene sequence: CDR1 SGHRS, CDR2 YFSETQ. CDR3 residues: CASSAQGYGNTIYF. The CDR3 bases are TGCGCCAGCAGCGCCCAGGGTTACGGAAACACCATATATTTT.

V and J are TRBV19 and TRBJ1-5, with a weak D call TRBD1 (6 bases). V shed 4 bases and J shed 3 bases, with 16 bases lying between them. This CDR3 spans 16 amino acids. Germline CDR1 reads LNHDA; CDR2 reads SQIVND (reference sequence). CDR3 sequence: CASSNVGGGSNQPQHF. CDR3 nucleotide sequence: TGTGCCAGTAGTAACGTCGGGGGCGGATCCAATCAGCCCCAGCATTTT.

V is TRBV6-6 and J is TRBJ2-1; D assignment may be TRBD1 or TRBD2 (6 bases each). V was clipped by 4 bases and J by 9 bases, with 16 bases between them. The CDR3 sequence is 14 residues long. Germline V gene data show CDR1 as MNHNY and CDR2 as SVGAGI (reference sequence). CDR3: CASSSLGGAAEQFF. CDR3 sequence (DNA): TGTGCCAGCAGTTCGCTGGGGGGCGCCGCTGAGCAGTTCTTC.

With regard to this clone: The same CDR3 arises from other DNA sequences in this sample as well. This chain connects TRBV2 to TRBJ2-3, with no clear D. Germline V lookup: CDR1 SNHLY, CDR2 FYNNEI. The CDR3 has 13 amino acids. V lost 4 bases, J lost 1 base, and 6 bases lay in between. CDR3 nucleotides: TGTGCCAGCAGTGCCCTAGGCACAGATACGCAGTATTTT. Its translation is CASSALGTDTQYF.

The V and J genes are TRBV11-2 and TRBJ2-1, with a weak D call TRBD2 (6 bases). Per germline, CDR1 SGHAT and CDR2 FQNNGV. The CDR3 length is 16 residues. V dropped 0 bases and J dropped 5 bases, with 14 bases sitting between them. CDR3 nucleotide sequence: TGTGCCAGCAGCTTAGATCTCGGGAGTACGGACAATGAGCAGTTCTTC. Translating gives CASSLDLGSTDNEQFF.